The next 8 T cell receptor beta chains were all read from a single sample in a study of T cells expressing NK-cell markers. Using the 5' RACE reads, TCRdb records one entry per CDR3 protein without DNA. There are roughly 390,000 distinct CDR3 sequences in the sample, with about 11% held by the top ten. The sample comprised blood T cells: a sorted CD56 or NKG2C T cell subset, CD4+ or CD8+ T cells, or bulk PBMC T cells (not recorded which). The source of these receptors is a woman aged 45 to 65 in good health.

V usage is TRBV10-3 and J usage is TRBJ1-5; lacking DNA, the TRBD1 call made by TCRdb goes unchecked. The germline gives CDR1 ENHRY, CDR2 SYGVKD. The CDR3 has 13 residues. This CDR3 reads CAISGGDYQPQHF.

The chain carries TRBV9 and TRBJ2-3; the D call from TCRdb, TRBD2, cannot be confirmed without DNA. Germline CDR1 reads SGDLS; CDR2 reads YYNGEE. This CDR3 region has 19 residues. The CDR3 sequence is CASSTRLAGGGSSTDTQYF. Full variable domain (remainder filled in from reference TRBV9 and TRBJ2-3): DSGVTQTPKHLITATGQRVTLRCSPRSGDLSVYWYQQSLDQGLQFLIQYYNGEERAKGNILERFSAQQFPDLHSELNLSSLELGDSALYFCASSTRLAGGGSSTDTQYFGPGTRLTVL.

The chain uses TRBV7-2 and TRBJ2-7. Germline V gene lookup returns CDR1 SGHTA and CDR2 FQGNSA. The CDR3 runs to 13 residues. The CDR3 here is CASSLVMGFEQYF.

The V call is TRBV29-1, the J call TRBJ2-3. There are 12 residues in the CDR3. Germline lookup yields CDR1 SQVTM and CDR2 ANQGSEA. CDR3 amino acids: CSVAVGLNTQYF.

CDR3: CAISVPGGTGELFF. This chain connects TRBV10-3 to TRBJ2-2; with no DNA, the TCRdb D assignment of TRBD1 cannot be verified. Germline CDR1 is ENHRY and CDR2 is SYGVKD. This CDR3 comprises 14 residues.

The chain joins TRBV4-1 to TRBJ2-3. This CDR3 region has 15 residues. CDR1 and CDR2 from the germline V gene are MGHRA and YSYEKL. The CDR3 spells CASSQDTGLGDTQYF.

V usage is TRBV28 and J usage is TRBJ2-2; there is no DNA to check the TCRdb D call of TRBD1. The CDR3 totals 13 residues. CDR1 is MDHEN, CDR2 SYDVKM, per germline. The CDR3 loop is CASLRGQTGELFF.

This chain links TRBV4-1 with TRBJ2-4. CDR1 MGHRA and CDR2 YSYEKL come from the germline V gene. The CDR3 spans 18 residues. The chain's CDR3 is CASSQDGGLAYGIHIQYF.